The next 22 T cell receptor beta chains were all read from a single sample in a study of blood T cell repertoires in COVID-19. Some clones are missing from TCRdb's copy, which holds only in-frame ones; the method was immunoSEQ multiplex PCR. The data hold about 250,000 clones, with 70% to 90% observed a single time. Sequenced input: PBMCs or T cells enriched from blood (not recorded which). Receptors were obtained from a young woman who had recovered from COVID-19.

This chain connects TRBV28 to TRBJ2-2; 9 bases agree with TRBD1. Per the germline V gene, CDR1 is MDHEN and CDR2 is SYDVKM. The length of the CDR3 is 17 residues. V lost 5 bases to trimming and J lost 2 bases; unmatched junction nucleotides: 9. CDR3 protein: CASSHRLDRGNTGELFF. Written as DNA, the CDR3 is TGTGCCAGCAGTCATCGACTGGACAGGGGCAACACCGGGGAGCTGTTTTTT.

This clone was picked up one time. V is TRBV28 and J is TRBJ2-7; D remains unclear. CDR1 and CDR2 (germline): MDHEN, SYDVKM. V lost 1 base and J lost 6, with 10 bases in between. The CDR3 extends over 13 amino acids. CDR3 loop: CASSLLNRGEQYF. The DNA of the CDR3 is TGTGCCAGCAGTTTATTAAATAGAGGCGAGCAGTACTTC.

The CDR3 spells CASSPRSYRAQGDEQYF. The CDR3 coding sequence is TGTGCCAGCAGCCCGAGATCCTACAGGGCCCAAGGGGACGAGCAGTACTTC. The gene calls are TRBV7-6 and TRBJ2-7, with D tentatively TRBD1 (6 bases). The CDR3 runs 17 residues. The germline V gene encodes CDR1 SGHVS and CDR2 FNYEAQ. The V and J ends lost 5 bases and 5 bases respectively, with 25 bases between them.

The V gene is TRBV5-1, the J gene TRBJ1-4; 10 positions match TRBD1. Trimming at V came to 5 bases and at J to 2 bases, leaving 9 bases not matched to a gene. CDR1 is SGHRS and CDR2 is YFSETQ in the germline V gene. CDR3 length equals 17 residues. The CDR3 DNA follows: TGCGCCAGCAGTCCCGGGACAGGGGTTGGGACTAATGAAAAACTGTTTTTT. It yields the protein CASSPGTGVGTNEKLFF.

The V and J genes are TRBV7-6 and TRBJ1-6; D remains ambiguous. V lost 1 base, J lost 10 bases, and 8 bases lay in between. The CDR3 sequence is 13 residues long. Looked up from germline, CDR1 is SGHVS and CDR2 is FNYEAQ. The CDR3 spells CASSLDPGSPLHF. The CDR3 DNA is TGTGCCAGCAGCTTAGACCCGGGATCACCCCTCCACTTT.

V is TRBV6-1 and J is TRBJ1-2, with TRBD1 as a possible D gene (5 bases). CDR1 MNHNS and CDR2 SASEGT come from the germline V gene. The CDR3 has 16 amino acids. Trimming removed 4 bases at V and 0 bases at J, with 15 bases between. CDR3 amino acids: CASSVARDYPNYGYTF. Here the CDR3 DNA reads TGTGCCAGCAGTGTTGCCAGGGATTATCCTAACTATGGCTACACCTTC.

The chain combines TRBV6-5 with TRBJ2-3; TRBD2 agrees at 11 bases. The germline V gene has CDR1 MNHEY and CDR2 SVGAGI. The CDR3 loop spans 15 amino acids. Trimming took 8 bases from V and 4 from J; bases not matched to a gene: 8. The CDR3 region is CASAPLAGGSDTQYF. CDR3 sequence (DNA): TGTGCCAGCGCCCCTCTAGCGGGGGGATCAGATACGCAGTATTTT.

This chain joins TRBV29-1 and TRBJ1-1; no firm D call. Germline V gene lookup returns CDR1 SQVTM and CDR2 ANQGSEA. The ends were cut back, 3 bases at V and 2 bases at J, with 7 bases in the middle. This CDR3 region has 12 residues. CDR3 protein: CSVEDYNTEAFF. The CDR3 DNA is TGCAGCGTTGAGGACTATAACACTGAAGCTTTCTTT.

The chain uses TRBV7-2 and TRBJ2-1, with 9 bases identical to TRBD1. Germline V gives CDR1 SGHTA, CDR2 FQGNSA. The CDR3 consists of 14 residues. With V trimmed by 8 bases and J by 5 bases, 7 bases remained unmatched. The CDR3 bases are TGTGCCAGCGGACAGGGGTTAAGGAACAATGAGCAGTTCTTC. Translated: CASGQGLRNNEQFF.

The rearrangement links TRBV10-1 to TRBJ1-2; D is uncertain. Germline V gene data show CDR1 as WNHNN and CDR2 as SYGVQD (reference sequence). With 8 bases removed from V and 4 bases from J, the gap between germline ends came to 14 bases. This CDR3 comprises 13 residues. The CDR3 spells CASSERRSYGYTF. CDR3 bases: TGCGCCAGCTCCGAGCGGAGGAGCTATGGCTACACCTTC.

Of note for this clone: This CDR3 is also generated by other DNA sequences in the sample. The V and J genes are TRBV19 and TRBJ2-7; TRBD1 matches 9 bases. Germline assignment: CDR1 LNHDA and CDR2 SQIVND (reference sequence). The junction had 5 bases not matched to a gene; V was cut back by 4 bases and J by 4 bases. CDR3 length: 14 amino acids. In DNA, the CDR3 is TGTGCCAGTAGTACCGGGACAGGGAGTTACGAGCAGTACTTC. This translates into CASSTGTGSYEQYF. Full variable domain (missing parts from reference TRBV19 and TRBJ2-7): DGGITQSPKYLFRKEGQNVTLSCEQNLNHDAMYWYRQDPGQGLRLIYYSQIVNDFQKGDIAEGYSVSREKKESFPLTVTSAQKNPTAFYLCASSTGTGSYEQYFGPGTRLTVT.

The gene calls are TRBV6-5 and TRBJ1-5; D is possibly TRBD1 (6 bases). The CDR3 runs 13 residues. Between the trimmed V and J ends, which lost 5 bases and 6 bases, there was a span of 11 bases. Germline values: CDR1 MNHEY, CDR2 SVGAGI. CDR3: CASSTGFRQPQHF. The CDR3, as DNA: TGTGCCAGCAGTACAGGGTTCCGTCAGCCCCAGCATTTT.

This chain links TRBV28 with TRBJ1-2; TRBD1 is a possible D gene (5 bases). The CDR3 extends over 14 amino acids. Germline V gene data show CDR1 as MDHEN and CDR2 as SYDVKM. V lost 1 base and J 4 bases, leaving 10 bases between the germline ends. Written as DNA, the CDR3 is TGTGCCAGCAGTTTATCTCAGGGAATCTATGGCTACACCTTC. As protein: CASSLSQGIYGYTF.

This clone was seen at least ten times. The same CDR3 can be traced to other DNA sequences in this sample. This chain connects TRBV9 to TRBJ1-2; 7 bases agree with TRBD1. CDR3 length: 15 amino acids. Germline assignment: CDR1 SGDLS and CDR2 YYNGEE. J gave up 3 bases and V 4 bases, and 9 bases lay outside the gene matches. The DNA of the CDR3 is TGTGCCAGCAGCCCGAGTGGGGACAGCGACTATGGCTACACCTTC. It yields the protein CASSPSGDSDYGYTF.

This rearrangement joins TRBV6-5 to TRBJ2-1; the match to TRBD1 covers 8 bases. V shed 6 bases, J shed 7 bases, and the junction held 11 bases outside the gene matches. Germline CDR1 and CDR2: MNHEY and SVGAGI. The CDR3 has 15 residues. CDR3 DNA: TGTGCCAGCAGGGACAGGGTTGCACTGGGGAATGAGCAGTTCTTC. It specifies CASRDRVALGNEQFF.

V is TRBV27 and J is TRBJ1-2; no reliable D call. Germline CDR1 is MNHEY and CDR2 is SMNVEV (reference sequence). V lost 8 bases, J lost 8 bases, and 18 bases lay in between. The CDR3 sequence is 13 residues long. This CDR3 is CASGSLKQKGYTF. For the CDR3, the DNA is TGTGCCAGCGGTTCCCTGAAACAGAAAGGCTACACCTTC.

DNA for the CDR3: TGTGCCAGCAGCCTCCCTTGGGCAGGGCGGAACACTGAAGCTTTCTTT. Amino acid sequence: CASSLPWAGRNTEAFF. The chain combines TRBV3-1 (or the pseudogene TRBV3-2) with TRBJ1-1, with a weak D call TRBD1 (5 bases). Trimming shortened V by 4 bases and J by 1 base, and 16 bases separated the two germline ends. CDR1 LGHDT and CDR2 YNNKEL come from the germline V gene (reference sequence). The CDR3 loop spans 16 amino acids.

This chain uses TRBV4-2 with TRBJ1-5; 9 bases fit TRBD1. CDR1 and CDR2 from the germline V gene are LGHNA and YNFKEQ. The junction had 2 bases not matched to a gene; V was cut back by 0 bases and J by 2 bases. CDR3 length equals 16 residues. Here the CDR3 reads CASSQDWDRGNQPQHF. For the CDR3, the DNA is TGTGCCAGCAGCCAAGATTGGGACAGGGGCAATCAGCCCCAGCATTTT.

The genes are TRBV27 and TRBJ1-4, with D maybe TRBD1 (6 bases). Germline lookup yields CDR1 MNHEY and CDR2 SMNVEV (reference sequence). The CDR3 sequence is 19 residues long. V gave up 6 bases and J gave up 8 bases, with 31 bases separating them. CDR3 sequence (DNA): TGTGCCAGCAGATCCCGAGGACAGCTCCTGCGAAGACCCAAGGAAAAACTGTTTTTT. Translated: CASRSRGQLLRRPKEKLFF.

The V call is TRBV28, the J call TRBJ1-1; 8 positions agree with TRBD1. CDR3 size: 14 residues. V shed 1 base, J shed 7 bases, and the junction held 5 bases outside the gene matches. Germline loops: CDR1 MDHEN, CDR2 SYDVKM. CDR3 residues: CASSLSGGKIEAFF. The CDR3 DNA is TGTGCCAGCAGTTTATCAGGGGGCAAAATTGAAGCTTTCTTT.

The genes are TRBV7-2 and TRBJ1-5; 9 bases map to TRBD1. Germline loops: CDR1 SGHTA, CDR2 FQGNSA. The ends lost 3 bases at V and 4 bases at J; junction bases unmatched: 4. CDR3 length: 15 residues. CDR3: CASSFDGQGNQPQHF. CDR3 coding DNA: TGTGCCAGCAGCTTTGACGGACAGGGGAATCAGCCCCAGCATTTT.

The rearrangement links TRBV5-5 to TRBJ2-7, with D possibly TRBD2 on 6 matching bases. The CDR3 sequence is 13 residues long. CDR1 is SGHKS and CDR2 is YYEKEE in the germline V gene (reference sequence). The germline V and J ends were trimmed by 5 bases and 6 bases, with 15 bases remaining between them. The CDR3 sequence is CASRLIPGVEQYF. CDR3 bases: TGTGCCAGCAGATTGATCCCGGGAGTCGAGCAGTACTTC.